This T cell receptor beta chain was identified in a study of CD8 T cells in Susac syndrome. Reverse transcription of 0.5 to 1 ug RNA was performed with random hexamers. From the immunoSEQ multiplex PCR reads, TCRdb called clonotypes with MiXCR, one entry per CDR3 protein. The table lists some 130,000 distinct CDR3 sequences, about 94% of them singletons. The authors negatively isolated CD8+ and CD4+ T cells and FACS-enriched TEMRA cells. The CDR3 length is 15 residues. V was clipped by 8 bases and J by 0 bases, with 11 bases between them. Germline V CDR1 and CDR2: LNHDA, SQIVND (reference sequence). The receptor comes from a human donor with multiple sclerosis. This chain uses TRBV19 with TRBJ2-6, with D hard to call. Specimen: CD4+ T cells from PBMCs. The DNA of the CDR3 is TGTGCCAGTCAAGGACGCTCCTCTGGGGCCAACGTCCTGACTTTC. Its protein product is CASQGRSSGANVLTF.